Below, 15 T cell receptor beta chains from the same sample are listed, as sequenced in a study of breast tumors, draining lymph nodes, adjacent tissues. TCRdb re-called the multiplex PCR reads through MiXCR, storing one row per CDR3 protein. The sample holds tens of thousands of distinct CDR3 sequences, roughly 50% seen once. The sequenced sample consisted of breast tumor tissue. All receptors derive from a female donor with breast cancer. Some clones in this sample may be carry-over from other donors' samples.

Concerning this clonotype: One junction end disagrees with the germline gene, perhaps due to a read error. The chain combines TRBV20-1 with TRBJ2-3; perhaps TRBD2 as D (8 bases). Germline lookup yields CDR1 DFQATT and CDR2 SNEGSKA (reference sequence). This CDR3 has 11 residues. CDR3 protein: CSVSGTDMQYF. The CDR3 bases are TGCAGTGTTAGCGGGACAGATATGCAGTATTTT.

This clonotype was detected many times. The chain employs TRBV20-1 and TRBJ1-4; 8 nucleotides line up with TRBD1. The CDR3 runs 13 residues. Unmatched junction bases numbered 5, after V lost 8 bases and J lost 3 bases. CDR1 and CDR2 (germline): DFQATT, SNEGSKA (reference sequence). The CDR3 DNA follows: TGCAGTACGACAGGGGATGCTAATGAAAAACTGTTTTTT. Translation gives CSTTGDANEKLFF.

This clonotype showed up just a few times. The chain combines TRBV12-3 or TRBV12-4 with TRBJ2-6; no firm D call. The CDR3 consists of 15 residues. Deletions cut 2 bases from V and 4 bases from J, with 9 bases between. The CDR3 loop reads CASSLSGRGANVLTF. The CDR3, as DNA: TGTGCCAGCAGTTTATCGGGTCGGGGGGCCAACGTCCTGACTTTC.

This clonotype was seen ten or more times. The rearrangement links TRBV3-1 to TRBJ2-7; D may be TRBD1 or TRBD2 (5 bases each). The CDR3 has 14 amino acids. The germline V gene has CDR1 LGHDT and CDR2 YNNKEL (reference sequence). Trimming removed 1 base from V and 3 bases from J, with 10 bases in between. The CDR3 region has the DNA TGTGCCAGCAGCCAAGGGGGGACCAACTACGAGCAGTACTTC. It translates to CASSQGGTNYEQYF.

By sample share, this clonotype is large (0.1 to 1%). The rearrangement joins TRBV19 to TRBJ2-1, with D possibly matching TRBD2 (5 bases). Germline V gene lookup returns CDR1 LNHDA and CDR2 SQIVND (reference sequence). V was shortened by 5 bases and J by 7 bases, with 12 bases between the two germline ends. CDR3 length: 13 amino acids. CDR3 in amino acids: CASSGFGVNEQFF. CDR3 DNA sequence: TGTGCCAGTAGTGGGTTCGGGGTAAATGAGCAGTTCTTC.

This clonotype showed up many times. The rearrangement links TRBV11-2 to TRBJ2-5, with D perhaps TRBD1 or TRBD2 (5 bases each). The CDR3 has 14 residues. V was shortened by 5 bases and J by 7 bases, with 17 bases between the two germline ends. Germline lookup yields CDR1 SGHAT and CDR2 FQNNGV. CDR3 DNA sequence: TGTGCCAGCAGCCCAGGGACCGGGGCAGGGACCCAGTACTTC. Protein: CASSPGTGAGTQYF.

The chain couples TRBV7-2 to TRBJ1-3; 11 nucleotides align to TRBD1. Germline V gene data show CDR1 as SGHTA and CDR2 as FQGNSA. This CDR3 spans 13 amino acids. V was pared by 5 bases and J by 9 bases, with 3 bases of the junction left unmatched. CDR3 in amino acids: CASSRTGGLTIYF. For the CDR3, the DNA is TGTGCCAGCAGCCGGACAGGGGGCCTCACCATATATTTT.

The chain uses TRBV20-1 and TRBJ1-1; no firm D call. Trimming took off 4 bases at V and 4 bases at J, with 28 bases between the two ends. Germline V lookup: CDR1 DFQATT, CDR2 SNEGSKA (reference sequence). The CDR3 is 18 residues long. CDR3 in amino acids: CSAIPTGSGRIRITEAFF. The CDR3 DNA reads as TGCAGTGCTATCCCTACCGGGAGCGGGAGGATTCGCATCACTGAAGCTTTCTTT.

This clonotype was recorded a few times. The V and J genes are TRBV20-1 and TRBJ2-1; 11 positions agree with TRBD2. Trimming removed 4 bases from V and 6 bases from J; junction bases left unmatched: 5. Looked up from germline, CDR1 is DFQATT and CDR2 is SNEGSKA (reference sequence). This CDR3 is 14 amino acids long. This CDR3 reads CSAIAGGRGNEQFF. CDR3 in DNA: TGCAGTGCTATAGCGGGAGGGCGGGGCAATGAGCAGTTCTTC.

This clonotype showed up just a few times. This CDR3 is CASSRTAALSEKLFF. The CDR3 nucleotides are TGTGCCAGCAGTCGTACAGCTGCCCTGTCGGAAAAACTGTTTTTT. This chain links TRBV2 with TRBJ1-4; D remains ambiguous. The CDR3 consists of 15 residues. Germline CDR1 is SNHLY and CDR2 is FYNNEI. V dropped 5 bases and J dropped 8 bases, with 18 bases sitting between them.

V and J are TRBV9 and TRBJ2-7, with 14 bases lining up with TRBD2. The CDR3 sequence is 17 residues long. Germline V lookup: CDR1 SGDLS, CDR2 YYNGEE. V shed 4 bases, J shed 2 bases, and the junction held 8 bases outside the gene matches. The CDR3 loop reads CASSLGTSGSSTYEQYF. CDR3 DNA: TGTGCCAGCAGCTTAGGGACTAGCGGGAGTTCGACCTACGAGCAGTACTTC.

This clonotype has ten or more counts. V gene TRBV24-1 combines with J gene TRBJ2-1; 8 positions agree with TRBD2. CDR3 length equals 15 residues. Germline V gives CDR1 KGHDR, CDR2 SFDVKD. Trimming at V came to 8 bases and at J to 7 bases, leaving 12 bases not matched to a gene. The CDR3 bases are TGTGCCACCAATCTCGGGGGGGCCGGGGGAAATGAGCAGTTCTTC. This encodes CATNLGGAGGNEQFF.

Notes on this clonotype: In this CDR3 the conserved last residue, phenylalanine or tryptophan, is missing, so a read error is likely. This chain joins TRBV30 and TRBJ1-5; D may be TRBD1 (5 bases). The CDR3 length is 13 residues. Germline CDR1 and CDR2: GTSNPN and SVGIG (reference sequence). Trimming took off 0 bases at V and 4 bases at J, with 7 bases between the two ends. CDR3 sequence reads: CAWSVAGNQPQHG. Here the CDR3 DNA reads TGTGCCTGGAGTGTGGCAGGGAATCAGCCCCAGCATGGT.

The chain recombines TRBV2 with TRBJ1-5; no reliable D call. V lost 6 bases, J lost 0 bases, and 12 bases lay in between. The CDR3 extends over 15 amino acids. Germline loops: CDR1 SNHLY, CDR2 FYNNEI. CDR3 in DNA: TGTGCCAGCAGGGGCAGACCCATTAGCAATCAGCCCCAGCATTTT. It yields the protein CASRGRPISNQPQHF.

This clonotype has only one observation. The CDR3 DNA reads TGTGCCAGCAGCTTGGGACAGGGACTTGGCCTAGGCTACACCTTC. Encoded protein: CASSLGQGLGLGYTF. The chain has TRBV5-6 and TRBJ1-2; 7 bases map to TRBD1. Trimming removed 0 bases from V and 8 bases from J; junction bases left unmatched: 10. The CDR3 runs to 15 residues. Germline V gene lookup returns CDR1 SGHDT and CDR2 YYEEEE. Supplemented by reference TRBV5-6 and TRBJ1-2, the full variable domain reads DAGVTQSPTHLIKTRGQQVTLRCSPKSGHDTVSWYQQALGQGPQFIFQYYEEEERQRGNFPDRFSGHQFPNYSSELNVNALLLGDSALYLCASSLGQGLGLGYTFGSGTRLTVV.